Below, one TCR beta chain is given with its context. The antigen is unknown. Trimming took off 4 bases at V and 5 bases at J, with 13 bases between the two ends. CDR3 length equals 15 residues. Germline values: CDR1 SGHKS, CDR2 YYEKEE (reference sequence). This sample is drawn from a study of OX40 agonist ivuxolimab in advanced cancers. Background on the study: Ivuxolimab doses were 0.01, 0.1, 0.3, 1.5, 3 or 10 mg/kg every 2 weeks.

General study results and limits: Among the nonresponders, some also had low normalized T-cell clonal expansion. There were, on average, more expanded clones in CD8+ T cells than in CD4+.

Measured with immunoSEQ multiplex PCR; TCRdb has only the in-frame clones, and not every one. The data contain more than 65,000 clones, about 88% of them singletons. The receptor comes from an adult with an advanced solid tumor such as melanoma, head and neck, liver or kidney cancer. The material was CD4+ or CD8+ T cells sorted from blood, obtained in a trial of the OX40 agonist ivuxolimab. The chain recombines TRBV5-5 with TRBJ1-6; D might be TRBD1 (5 bases). The chain's CDR3 is CASSIQGGHNSPLHF. CDR3 in DNA: TGTGCCAGCAGCATCCAGGGAGGCCATAATTCACCCCTCCACTTT.